The 3 T cell receptor beta chains below come from one sample, sequenced in a study of regulatory T cells in long-lasting Graves disease. To make TCR beta libraries, researchers used iRepertoire HTBI primers and Arm-PCR of CDR3 regions. A single record per CDR3 protein comes from TCRdb applying MiXCR to the multiplex PCR reads. The table records about 460,000 distinct CDR3 sequences, around 15% of them present only once. Indicated time point: newly diagnosed GD, antithyroid drugs for less than 3 months. PBMC-extracted RNA yielded the TCR library. These same records also appear under a second study, on T cells in Graves' hyperthyroidism and ophthalmopathy.

The sequenced sample was peripheral blood mononuclear cells (PBMCs), obtained at new diagnosis, from a patient treated with antithyroid drugs. The source of these receptors is a woman aged 50 to 65 with Graves disease.

This clonotype occurred many times. The V call is TRBV2, the J call TRBJ1-5, with D possibly matching TRBD1 (5 bases). With 0 bases removed from V and 3 bases from J, the gap between germline ends came to 15 bases. Germline assignment: CDR1 SNHLY and CDR2 FYNNEI. The CDR3 loop spans 17 amino acids. The CDR3 DNA sequence: TGTGCCAGCAGTGAAGCTCAGGGTTTTCTCATCAATCAGCCCCAGCATTTT. Its protein product is CASSEAQGFLINQPQHF.

Comments on this clonotype: Since a much larger clone is just one base distant, this may be a read error. The rearrangement links TRBV11-2 to TRBJ1-3, with 8 bases matching TRBD1. Per the germline V gene, CDR1 is SGHAT and CDR2 is FQNNGV. The CDR3 is 16 amino acids. CDR3 region: CANSSTGVLSGNTIYF. CDR3 in DNA: TGTGCCAACAGCTCGACAGGGGTCCTCTCTGGAAACACCATATATTTT.

The table lists this clonotype with many counts. The V and J genes are TRBV5-1 and TRBJ1-1, with D possibly TRBD1 on 5 matching bases. Germline V gene sequence: CDR1 SGHRS, CDR2 YFSETQ. The CDR3 is 14 residues long. V was pared by 2 bases and J by 5 bases, with 13 bases between. The CDR3 nucleotides read TGCGCCAGCAGCTTCGGACCTGAGGGGACTGAAGCTTTCTTT. This sequence encodes CASSFGPEGTEAFF.